This T cell receptor (beta chain) was captured by sequencing in a study of OX40 agonist ivuxolimab in advanced cancers. TCRdb keeps only in-frame clones here, not all; method: immunoSEQ multiplex PCR. This sample has about 36,000 clones, with 84% found just once. This clone was seen just once. What it binds is unknown. Study-level results: Mean expanded clone counts were higher in CD8+ than CD4+ T cells. Individuals who were partial responders at 0.1-3.0 mg/kg had clonal expansion that ranked among the lowest.

The CDR3 sequence is 15 residues long. CDR1 is MGHRA, CDR2 YSYEKL, per germline. Between the trimmed V and J ends, which lost 4 bases and 0 bases, there was a span of 10 bases. The source is an adult with an advanced solid tumor such as melanoma, head and neck, liver or kidney cancer. Source: CD4+ or CD8+ T cells sorted from blood, taken in a trial of the OX40 agonist ivuxolimab. The genes are TRBV4-1 and TRBJ2-1, with D uncertain. The CDR3, as DNA: TGCGCCAGCAGCCCCCGGTGGGACTCCTACAATGAGCAGTTCTTC. Protein: CASSPRWDSYNEQFF.